This T cell receptor beta chain came from a study of human T cells and chemical hapten exposure. Looking at the study overall: Per-sample TCR yields varied mainly from small pooled library volume differences.

For the library, individual cDNA molecules each received unique molecular identifiers. TCRdb reanalysed the RACE reads using MiXCR and keeps one entry per CDR3 protein. The sample has around 50,000 distinct CDR3 sequences, about 9.3% seen once. As regards this clonotype: Antigen unknown.

Overall study results and limits: It should be noted that donors had alopecia, so their immune response may differ from healthy people's.

As to time point: patch test 1, 2 weeks after DPC sensitization. Stated treatment: therapeutic diphenylcyclopropenone sensitization with weekly scalp DPC. It was unfractionated whole blood from which total RNA was extracted. V lost 4 bases and J 2 bases, leaving 14 bases between the germline ends. From germline, CDR1 is SGHTA and CDR2 FQGTGA. This CDR3 comprises 15 residues. The V gene is TRBV7-3, the J gene TRBJ2-5; D is perhaps TRBD1 (6 bases). This TCR was sampled from a woman aged 40 to 50 with alopecia areata. Some clones in this sample may be carry-over from other donors' samples. This sample comprised whole blood, obtained in connection with sensitization to the hapten diphenylcyclopropenone (DPC). CDR3 sequence (DNA): TGTGCCAGCAGCTCCGCCGGGACACAACAAGAGACCCAGTACTTC. Translation gives CASSSAGTQQETQYF.